A selection of T cell receptor beta chains follows, all from one sample in a study of OX40 agonist ivuxolimab in advanced cancers. Sequenced by immunoSEQ multiplex PCR; TCRdb stores in-frame clones only, minus some. The table lists some 69,000 clones, 90% of them singletons. The sample was CD4+ or CD8+ T cells sorted from blood, taken in a trial of the OX40 agonist ivuxolimab. These receptors all stem from an adult with an advanced solid tumor such as melanoma, head and neck, liver or kidney cancer. CDR3s include the opening cysteine and the closing phenylalanine or tryptophan. A D gene is named only where the DNA matches it firmly. Not every row has a clone size; where given, it reads once, few, many or a size class.

>TRBJ1-2|-|-|TRBV28
CASSLRHRGYTF
TGTGCCAGCAGTTTGCGTCATCGGGGCTACACCTTC
>TRBJ2-5|-|TRBD1|TRBV2
CASSSGTGLQETQYF
TGTGCCAGCAGTTCCGGGACAGGGTTACAAGAGACCCAGTACTTC
>TRBJ2-3|once|TRBD1|TRBV27
CASSLRGHRDTQYF
TGTGCCAGCAGTCTCAGGGGGCATAGAGATACGCAGTATTTT
>TRBJ2-5|-|TRBD2|TRBV19
CASSPLLGRLAGGRYEETQYF
TGTGCCAGTAGTCCCCTGTTGGGCCGACTAGCGGGAGGGCGGTACGAAGAGACCCAGTACTTC
>TRBJ2-5|-|TRBD2|TRBV5-1
CASSLDVSGSKQETQYF
TGCGCCAGCAGCTTGGATGTTAGCGGGAGTAAACAAGAGACCCAGTACTTC
>TRBJ2-4|-|TRBD2|TRBV5-5
CASSPGLAGVHIQYF
TGTGCCAGCAGCCCTGGGCTAGCGGGAGTACACATTCAGTACTTC
>TRBJ2-5|-|TRBD2|TRBV7-8
CASSLGSGSQETQYF
TGTGCCAGCAGCTTGGGTAGCGGGAGCCAAGAGACCCAGTACTTC
>TRBJ2-1|-|TRBD2|TRBV10-3
CATLPTSGREPEQFF
TGTGCCACACTACCGACTAGCGGGAGGGAGCCTGAGCAGTTCTTC
>TRBJ1-1|-|TRBD1|TRBV5-1
CASSPTGGRTEAFF
TGCGCCAGCAGCCCGACAGGGGGCCGGACTGAAGCTTTCTTT
>TRBJ2-3|-|-|TRBV11-1
CASSDRRPPDTDTQYF
TGTGCCAGCAGCGACCGGAGGCCCCCGGACACAGATACGCAGTATTTT
>TRBJ1-4|-|-|TRBV7-2
CASSTRGTTNEKLFF
TGTGCCAGCAGTACCCGGGGGACAACTAATGAAAAACTGTTTTTT
>TRBJ2-2|-|TRBD1|TRBV7-3
CASSLIDRGNTGELFF
TGTGCCAGCAGCTTGATAGACAGGGGGAACACCGGGGAGCTGTTTTTT
>TRBJ1-5|-|-|TRBV6-5
CASSYGRGNQPQHF
TGTGCCAGCAGTTACGGACGGGGGAATCAGCCCCAGCATTTT
>TRBJ2-3|-|-|TRBV9
CASSPLRTDTQYF
TGTGCCAGCAGCCCCCTACGCACAGATACGCAGTATTTT
>TRBJ2-3|once|-|TRBV19
CASSIPQEDTQYF
TGTGCCAGTAGTATACCACAGGAAGATACGCAGTATTTT
>TRBJ2-7|-|-|TRBV19
CASKPRGRAVESYEQYF
TGTGCCAGTAAACCGCGGGGTAGAGCGGTTGAGTCCTACGAGCAGTACTTC
>TRBJ1-5|-|TRBD1|TRBV7-8
CASSRGPGGFQPQHF
TGTGCCAGCAGCCGAGGCCCAGGGGGGTTTCAGCCCCAGCATTTT
>TRBJ1-4|-|-|TRBV4-1
CASSQVGTVNEKLFF
TGCGCCAGCAGCCAAGTCGGGACCGTGAATGAAAAACTGTTTTTT
>TRBJ2-3|-|-|TRBV5-6
CASSVDTDTQYF
TGTGCCAGCAGTGTGGACACAGATACGCAGTATTTT
>TRBJ2-2|-|TRBD2|TRBV10-1
CASGTSGDLNTGELFF
TGCGCCAGCGGGACTAGCGGGGATTTAAACACCGGGGAGCTGTTTTTT
>TRBJ1-1|-|TRBD1|TRBV7-6
CASSLRTGGGTEAFF
TGTGCCAGCAGCTTACGGACAGGCGGGGGCACTGAAGCTTTCTTT
>TRBJ1-5|-|TRBD1|TRBV19
CASSIRDRGNQPQHF
TGTGCCAGTAGTATCAGGGACAGGGGCAATCAGCCCCAGCATTTT
>TRBJ2-7|-|-|TRBV5-6
CASSLVPGKGGEQYF
TGTGCCAGCAGCTTGGTTCCAGGGAAGGGTGGCGAGCAGTACTTC
>TRBJ2-1|-|-|TRBV19
CASRDPYNEQFF
TGTGCCAGTAGGGACCCTTACAATGAGCAGTTCTTC
>TRBJ2-1|-|-|TRBV6-4
CASSGVNEQFF
TGTGCCAGCAGTGGGGTCAATGAGCAGTTCTTC
>TRBJ2-5|-|TRBD1|TRBV29-1
CSATRTGLETQYF
TGCAGCGCAACTAGGACAGGGCTGGAGACCCAGTACTTC
>TRBJ2-7|-|-|TRBV6-6
CASSGAIEQYF
TGTGCCAGCAGCGGGGCAATCGAGCAGTACTTC
>TRBJ2-1|-|-|TRBV19
CASSMVAADNEQFF
TGTGCCAGTAGTATGGTGGCGGCTGACAATGAGCAGTTCTTC
>TRBJ2-3|-|TRBD2|TRBV7-2
CASSLAQGSGRVTDTQYF
TGTGCCAGCAGCTTAGCGCAGGGTAGCGGGAGGGTCACAGATACGCAGTATTTT
>TRBJ2-4|-|TRBD1|TRBV5-1
CASSPGQGSRGIQYF
TGCGCCAGCAGCCCAGGACAGGGGAGCCGGGGCATTCAGTACTTC
>TRBJ2-7|-|-|TRBV28
CASSLHRASYEQYF
TGTGCCAGCAGTTTGCACAGGGCCTCCTACGAGCAGTACTTC
>TRBJ2-3|-|-|TRBV10-2
CASSYTDTQYF
TGCGCCAGCAGCTACACAGATACGCAGTATTTT
>TRBJ1-3|-|-|TRBV2
CASSELTGSGNTIYF
TGTGCCAGCAGTGAATTAACAGGATCCGGAAACACCATATATTTT
>TRBJ1-5|-|-|TRBV2
CASSHGGVLQPQHF
TGTGCCAGCAGCCATGGCGGGGTTCTTCAGCCCCAGCATTTT
>TRBJ2-3|-|TRBD1|TRBV7-9
CASSPTTETGTDTDTQYF
TGTGCCAGCAGCCCTACAACCGAGACCGGGACAGACACAGATACGCAGTATTTT
>TRBJ2-3|-|-|TRBV7-9
CASSPSGTDTQYF
TGTGCCAGCAGCCCCAGCGGCACAGATACGCAGTATTTT
>TRBJ1-4|-|TRBD1|TRBV4-1
CASSQGPRDRNEKLFF
TGCGCCAGCAGCCAGGGGCCCCGGGACAGAAATGAAAAACTGTTTTTT
>TRBJ1-2|-|-|TRBV11-1
CASSGRGDGYTF
TGTGCCAGCAGCGGCAGGGGAGATGGCTACACCTTC
>TRBJ2-5|-|-|TRBV29-1
CSAEETETQYF
TGCAGCGCCGAGGAAACGGAGACCCAGTACTTC
>TRBJ2-7|-|TRBD2|TRBV5-1
CASSSPTSGRTDHYEQYF
TGCGCCAGCAGCTCCCCGACTAGCGGGAGGACTGACCACTACGAGCAGTACTTC
>TRBJ2-2|-|-|TRBV15
CATDMSGPNTGELFF
TGTGCCACCGATATGAGCGGACCGAACACCGGGGAGCTGTTTTTT
>TRBJ2-2|-|-|TRBV2
CASLVVRGTGELFF
TGTGCCAGCTTAGTGGTGAGAGGAACCGGGGAGCTGTTTTTT
>TRBJ2-5|-|-|TRBV27
CASSLWGAGAETQYF
TGTGCCAGCAGTTTATGGGGGGCTGGGGCGGAGACCCAGTACTTC
>TRBJ2-1|-|TRBD2|TRBV19
CASSEGLAGGDEQFF
TGTGCCAGTAGTGAGGGACTAGCGGGAGGCGATGAGCAGTTCTTC
>TRBJ1-1|-|TRBD1|TRBV10-2
CASSAAGTGEAFF
TGCGCCAGCAGTGCAGCCGGGACAGGAGAAGCTTTCTTT
>TRBJ2-4|-|TRBD2|TRBV2
CASRLIAGNIQYF
TGTGCCAGCAGACTTATAGCGGGGAACATTCAGTACTTC
>TRBJ2-7|-|TRBD2|TRBV11-2
CASSLSVTSGSYEQYF
TGTGCCAGCAGCTTATCGGTGACTAGCGGGAGTTACGAGCAGTACTTC
>TRBJ2-2|-|TRBD2|TRBV7-3
CASSLTSGRARELFF
TGTGCCAGCAGCTTAACTAGCGGGAGGGCCCGGGAGCTGTTTTTT
>TRBJ1-4|once|-|TRBV7-2
CASSRRGPTNEKLFF
TGTGCCAGCAGCCGGAGGGGACCGACTAATGAAAAACTGTTTTTT
>TRBJ2-1|-|-|TRBV2
CASFVRGGTEQFF
TGTGCCAGTTTTGTCCGGGGCGGGACGGAGCAGTTCTTC
>TRBJ2-7|-|-|TRBV19
CASSIQGEVNEQYF
TGTGCCAGTAGTATACAGGGTGAAGTGAACGAGCAGTACTTC
>TRBJ1-3|-|-|TRBV6-1
CASSRLRSGNTIYF
TGTGCCAGCAGCCGATTGCGCTCTGGAAACACCATATATTTT
>TRBJ1-2|-|-|TRBV6-5
CASSYSGTAYGYTF
TGTGCCAGCAGTTACTCCGGGACGGCCTATGGCTACACCTTC
>TRBJ2-2|-|TRBD2|TRBV5-1
CASSLGLVDTGELFF
TGCGCCAGCAGCTTAGGACTAGTGGACACCGGGGAGCTGTTTTTT
>TRBJ2-1|-|TRBD2|TRBV7-7
CASSRTSGSNEQFF
TGTGCTAGCAGCCGGACTAGCGGGAGCAATGAGCAGTTCTTC